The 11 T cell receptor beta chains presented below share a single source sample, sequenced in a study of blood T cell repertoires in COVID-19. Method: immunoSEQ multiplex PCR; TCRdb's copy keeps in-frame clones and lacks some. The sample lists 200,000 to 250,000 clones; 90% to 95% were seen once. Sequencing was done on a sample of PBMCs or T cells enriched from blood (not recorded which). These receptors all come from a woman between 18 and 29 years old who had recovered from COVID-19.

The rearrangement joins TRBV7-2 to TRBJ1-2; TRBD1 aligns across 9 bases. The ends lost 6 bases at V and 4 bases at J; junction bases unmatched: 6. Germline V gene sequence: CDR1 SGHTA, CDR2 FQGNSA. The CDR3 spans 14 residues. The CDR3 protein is CASRIRDRAYGYTF. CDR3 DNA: TGTGCCAGCAGAATCCGGGACAGGGCCTATGGCTACACCTTC.

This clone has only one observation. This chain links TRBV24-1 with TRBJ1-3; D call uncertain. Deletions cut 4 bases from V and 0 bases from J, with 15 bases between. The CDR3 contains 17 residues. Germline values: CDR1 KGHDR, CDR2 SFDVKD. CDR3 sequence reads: CATSEMEAGFSGNTIYF. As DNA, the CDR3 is TGTGCCACCAGTGAAATGGAGGCCGGGTTCTCTGGAAACACCATATATTTT.

CDR3 DNA sequence: TGTGCCAGCACTACATCTACAGGGATAAACTATGGCTACACCTTC. Encoded protein: CASTTSTGINYGYTF. The chain couples TRBV18 to TRBJ1-2; D possibly corresponds to TRBD1 (6 bases). V was trimmed by 8 bases and J by 2 bases, leaving 18 bases between them. Per germline, CDR1 KGHSH and CDR2 LQKENI. The CDR3 extends over 15 amino acids.

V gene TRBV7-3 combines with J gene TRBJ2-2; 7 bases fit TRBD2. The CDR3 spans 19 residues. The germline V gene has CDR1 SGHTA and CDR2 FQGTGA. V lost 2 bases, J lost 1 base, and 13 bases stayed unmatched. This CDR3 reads CASSLLAGRPPKNTGELFF. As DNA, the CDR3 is TGTGCCAGCAGCTTATTAGCGGGCCGCCCCCCGAAGAACACCGGGGAGCTGTTTTTT.

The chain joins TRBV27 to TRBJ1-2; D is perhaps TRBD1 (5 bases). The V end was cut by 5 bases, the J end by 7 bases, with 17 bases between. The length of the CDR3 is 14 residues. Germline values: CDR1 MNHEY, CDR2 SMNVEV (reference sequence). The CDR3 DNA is TGTGCCAGCAGTCCAACGCAGGGTATAAGTGGCTACACCTTC. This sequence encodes CASSPTQGISGYTF.

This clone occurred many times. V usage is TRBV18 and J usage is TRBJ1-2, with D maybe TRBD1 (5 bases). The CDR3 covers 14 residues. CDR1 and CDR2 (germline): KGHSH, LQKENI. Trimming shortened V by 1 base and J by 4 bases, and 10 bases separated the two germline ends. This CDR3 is CASSPQGFGYGYTF. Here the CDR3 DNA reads TGTGCCAGCTCACCACAGGGGTTTGGCTATGGCTACACCTTC.

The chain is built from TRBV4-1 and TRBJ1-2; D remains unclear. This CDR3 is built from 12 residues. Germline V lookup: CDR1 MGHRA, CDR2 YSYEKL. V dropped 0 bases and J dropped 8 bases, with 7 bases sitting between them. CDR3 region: CASSQDLRGYTF. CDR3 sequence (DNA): TGCGCCAGCAGCCAAGATTTGAGGGGCTACACCTTC.

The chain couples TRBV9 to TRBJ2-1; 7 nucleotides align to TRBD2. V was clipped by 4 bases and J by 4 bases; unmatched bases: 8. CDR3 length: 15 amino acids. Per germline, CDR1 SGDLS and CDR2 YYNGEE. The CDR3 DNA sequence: TGTGCCAGCAGCTTCAGCGGGGAGCCATACAATGAGCAGTTCTTC. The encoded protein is CASSFSGEPYNEQFF.

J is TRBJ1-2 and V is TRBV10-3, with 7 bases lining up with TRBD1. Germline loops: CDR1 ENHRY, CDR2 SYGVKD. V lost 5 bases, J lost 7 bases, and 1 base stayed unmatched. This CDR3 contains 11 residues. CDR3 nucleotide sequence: TGTGCCATCAGTCCAGGGGGTGGCTACACCTTC. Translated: CAISPGGGYTF.

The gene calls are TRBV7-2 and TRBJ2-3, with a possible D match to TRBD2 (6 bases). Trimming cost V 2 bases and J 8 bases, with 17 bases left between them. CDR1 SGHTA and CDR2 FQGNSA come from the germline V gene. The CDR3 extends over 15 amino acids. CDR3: CASSLSSSELTTQYF. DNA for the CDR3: TGTGCCAGCAGCTTAAGTTCTAGCGAGCTGACTACGCAGTATTTT.

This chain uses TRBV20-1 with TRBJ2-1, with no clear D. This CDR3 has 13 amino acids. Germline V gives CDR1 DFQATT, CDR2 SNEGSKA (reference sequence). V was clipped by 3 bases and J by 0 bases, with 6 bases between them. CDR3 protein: CSASHSSYNEQFF. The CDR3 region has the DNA TGCAGTGCTAGTCACAGCTCCTACAATGAGCAGTTCTTC.